A selection of T cell receptor beta chains follows, all from one sample in a study of T cell responses to AZD1222 COVID-19 vaccine. TCRdb keeps only in-frame clones here, not all; method: immunoSEQ multiplex PCR. The data contain around 150,000 clones, 88% of them singletons. The sequencing here drew on peripheral blood, taken on day 0 of AZD1222 vaccination. The source of these receptors is an adult in good health. Both conserved end residues are part of each CDR3. Each record gives: J gene, clone size, D gene, CDR3 length, V gene, CDR3 DNA, CDR3 protein. The D gene is left open where the match is weak. Size tells how often a clone was seen (once, few, many) or the class of an expanded clone, and some rows leave it out.

J gene: TRBJ2-3; clone size: once; D gene: TRBD2; CDR3 length: 17; V gene: TRBV4-2; CDR3 DNA: TGTGCCAGCAGCCGCCGGACTAGCGGGGAGTCCACAGATACGCAGTATTTT; CDR3 protein: CASSRRTSGESTDTQYF
J gene: TRBJ1-1; clone size: NA; D gene: NA; CDR3 length: 10; V gene: TRBV28; CDR3 DNA: TGTGCCTCAGGGCAGTATGAAGCTTTCTTT; CDR3 protein: CASGQYEAFF
J gene: TRBJ2-2; clone size: NA; D gene: NA; CDR3 length: 12; V gene: TRBV7-3; CDR3 DNA: TGTGCCAGCAGCTTAACGAGGGGGGAGCTGTTTTTT; CDR3 protein: CASSLTRGELFF
J gene: TRBJ2-7; clone size: NA; D gene: TRBD2; CDR3 length: 15; V gene: TRBV4-3; CDR3 DNA: TGCGCCAGCAGCCAAGAGCAGCGGGAGGGCTACGAGCAGTACTTC; CDR3 protein: CASSQEQREGYEQYF
J gene: TRBJ2-5; clone size: NA; D gene: TRBD2; CDR3 length: 17; V gene: TRBV7-3; CDR3 DNA: TGTGCCAGCAGCCCACATGGACTAGCGGGAGGGGTAGAGACCCAGTACTTC; CDR3 protein: CASSPHGLAGGVETQYF
J gene: TRBJ2-7; clone size: NA; D gene: NA; CDR3 length: 20; V gene: TRBV28; CDR3 DNA: TGTGCCAGCAGCCACCCCTTGGGGGTGGGGTCAAGTAGACAGTGCTACGAGCAGTACTTC; CDR3 protein: CASSHPLGVGSSRQCYEQYF
J gene: TRBJ1-2; clone size: NA; D gene: TRBD1; CDR3 length: 15; V gene: TRBV6-5; CDR3 DNA: TGTGCCAGCAGTTACTCGGGACAGGATAACTATGGCTACACCTTC; CDR3 protein: CASSYSGQDNYGYTF
J gene: TRBJ1-1; clone size: NA; D gene: NA; CDR3 length: 14; V gene: TRBV5-1; CDR3 DNA: TGCGCCAGCAGCTTCAGGGCGGGGGACACTGAAGCTTTCTTT; CDR3 protein: CASSFRAGDTEAFF
J gene: TRBJ1-3; clone size: NA; D gene: NA; CDR3 length: 17; V gene: TRBV7-2; CDR3 DNA: TGTGCCAGCAGCTTAGGGGGCAGGCTAAGATCTGGAAACACCATATATTTT; CDR3 protein: CASSLGGRLRSGNTIYF
J gene: TRBJ2-1; clone size: once; D gene: NA; CDR3 length: 13; V gene: TRBV13; CDR3 DNA: TGTGCCAGCAGCTTACGGCCGGACAATGAGCAGTTCTTC; CDR3 protein: CASSLRPDNEQFF
J gene: TRBJ2-5; clone size: once; D gene: NA; CDR3 length: 11; V gene: TRBV6-1; CDR3 DNA: TGTGCCAGCAGTGAAGGGGAGACCCAGTACTTC; CDR3 protein: CASSEGETQYF
J gene: TRBJ1-1; clone size: once; D gene: TRBD1; CDR3 length: 16; V gene: TRBV14; CDR3 DNA: TGTGCCAGCAGCCTAGTGACAGGGGGCGCGAACACTGAAGCTTTCTTT; CDR3 protein: CASSLVTGGANTEAFF
J gene: TRBJ2-2; clone size: NA; D gene: NA; CDR3 length: 14; V gene: TRBV2; CDR3 DNA: TGTGCCAGCAGAAAGGTAGTGAACACCGGGGAGCTGTTTTTT; CDR3 protein: CASRKVVNTGELFF
J gene: TRBJ2-7; clone size: NA; D gene: TRBD2; CDR3 length: 15; V gene: TRBV6-2/TRBV6-3; CDR3 DNA: TGTGCCAGCAGCCCCCGAGCGGGATTCTCCTACGAGCAGTACTTC; CDR3 protein: CASSPRAGFSYEQYF
J gene: TRBJ2-5; clone size: NA; D gene: NA; CDR3 length: 14; V gene: TRBV29-1; CDR3 DNA: TGCAGCGTTGCAGGCACAGCTTCGGGAGAGACCCAGTACTTC; CDR3 protein: CSVAGTASGETQYF
J gene: TRBJ1-1; clone size: NA; D gene: NA; CDR3 length: 13; V gene: TRBV29-1; CDR3 DNA: TGCAGCGTTGAGGGGGGAATGAACACTGAAGCTTTCTTT; CDR3 protein: CSVEGGMNTEAFF
J gene: TRBJ2-2; clone size: NA; D gene: NA; CDR3 length: 12; V gene: TRBV6-5; CDR3 DNA: TGTGCCAGCAAGCTCTCCACCGGGGAGCTGTTTTTT; CDR3 protein: CASKLSTGELFF
J gene: TRBJ1-5; clone size: NA; D gene: NA; CDR3 length: 14; V gene: TRBV4-1; CDR3 DNA: TGCGCCAGCAGCCAAGAGTGGGGAAGCCAGCCCCAGCATTTT; CDR3 protein: CASSQEWGSQPQHF
J gene: TRBJ1-1; clone size: NA; D gene: NA; CDR3 length: 14; V gene: TRBV7-2; CDR3 DNA: TGTGCCAGCAGCTTAAACGGGGGTAACACTGAAGCTTTCTTT; CDR3 protein: CASSLNGGNTEAFF
J gene: TRBJ1-6; clone size: NA; D gene: NA; CDR3 length: 20; V gene: TRBV21-1; CDR3 DNA: TGTGCCAGCAGCACAAACGGGGAACCCGCCCCTAACGTCGAAAAGAGACCCCTCCACTTT; CDR3 protein: CASSTNGEPAPNVEKRPLHF
J gene: TRBJ1-2; clone size: NA; D gene: NA; CDR3 length: 16; V gene: TRBV4-2; CDR3 DNA: TGTGCCAGCAGCCAAGCCTCCGGCAGGGGAAGGGATGGCTACACCTTC; CDR3 protein: CASSQASGRGRDGYTF
J gene: TRBJ1-6; clone size: NA; D gene: NA; CDR3 length: 12; V gene: TRBV6-2/TRBV6-3; CDR3 DNA: TGTGCCAGCAGTTATGAGAATTCACCCCTCCACTTT; CDR3 protein: CASSYENSPLHF
J gene: TRBJ1-2; clone size: once; D gene: NA; CDR3 length: 16; V gene: TRBV28; CDR3 DNA: TGTGCCAGCAGTTTAGCAGGGGCCAGCGGAAGATATGGCTACACCTTC; CDR3 protein: CASSLAGASGRYGYTF
J gene: TRBJ1-5; clone size: few; D gene: NA; CDR3 length: 15; V gene: TRBV15; CDR3 DNA: TGTGCCACCAGCAGAGACAGGGGCGAGAATCAGCCCCAGCATTTT; CDR3 protein: CATSRDRGENQPQHF
J gene: TRBJ1-2; clone size: NA; D gene: TRBD1; CDR3 length: 14; V gene: TRBV9; CDR3 DNA: TGTGCCAGCAGCGCCCGACAGGGAGAGTATGGCTACACCTTC; CDR3 protein: CASSARQGEYGYTF
J gene: TRBJ1-2; clone size: NA; D gene: TRBD1; CDR3 length: 14; V gene: TRBV28; CDR3 DNA: TGTGCCAGCACTCCGGGACAGGGGGCTGGAGGCTACACCTTC; CDR3 protein: CASTPGQGAGGYTF
J gene: TRBJ1-5; clone size: NA; D gene: NA; CDR3 length: 16; V gene: TRBV27; CDR3 DNA: TGTGCCAGCAGGTACAGTGGGGCGGGGGGCAATCAGCCCCAGCATTTT; CDR3 protein: CASRYSGAGGNQPQHF
J gene: TRBJ1-2; clone size: NA; D gene: NA; CDR3 length: 16; V gene: TRBV7-9; CDR3 DNA: TGTGCCAGCAGCTTAGGATCGACAGGAGGTTTCTATGGCTACACCTTC; CDR3 protein: CASSLGSTGGFYGYTF
J gene: TRBJ2-5; clone size: NA; D gene: TRBD2; CDR3 length: 15; V gene: TRBV28; CDR3 DNA: TGTGCCAGCACCCCGAATGGGAGGGGTCTCGAGACCCAGTACTTC; CDR3 protein: CASTPNGRGLETQYF
J gene: TRBJ1-3; clone size: NA; D gene: NA; CDR3 length: 14; V gene: TRBV23-1; CDR3 DNA: TGCGCCAGCAGTCAATTCCCAGCTGGAAACACCATATATTTT; CDR3 protein: CASSQFPAGNTIYF
J gene: TRBJ1-6; clone size: NA; D gene: NA; CDR3 length: 13; V gene: TRBV30; CDR3 DNA: TGTGCCTGGAGTCTCAGGGGAACCTCACCCCTCCACTTT; CDR3 protein: CAWSLRGTSPLHF
J gene: TRBJ1-2; clone size: NA; D gene: TRBD1; CDR3 length: 15; V gene: TRBV5-4; CDR3 DNA: TGTGCCAGCAGCAGCGGACAGGGAGAATATCGTGGCTACACCTTC; CDR3 protein: CASSSGQGEYRGYTF
J gene: TRBJ2-7; clone size: NA; D gene: NA; CDR3 length: 13; V gene: TRBV11-2; CDR3 DNA: TGTGCCAGCAGCTTGTCCGTCGTGGGCGAGCAGTACTTC; CDR3 protein: CASSLSVVGEQYF
J gene: TRBJ2-3; clone size: NA; D gene: TRBD2; CDR3 length: 17; V gene: TRBV4-3; CDR3 DNA: TGCGCCAGCAGCCAATCACTAGCGGGGCATAGCACAGATACGCAGTATTTT; CDR3 protein: CASSQSLAGHSTDTQYF
J gene: TRBJ2-7; clone size: NA; D gene: TRBD1; CDR3 length: 15; V gene: TRBV14; CDR3 DNA: TGTGCCAGCAGCCGATTTTCGGGACAGGCCTACGAGCAGTACTTC; CDR3 protein: CASSRFSGQAYEQYF